Detailed here is one TCR beta chain. CDR3 size: 19 residues. The germline gives CDR1 GTSNPN, CDR2 SVGIG (reference sequence). Trimming took off 4 bases at V and 0 bases at J, with 25 bases between the two ends. The sample belongs to a study of blood T cell repertoires in COVID-19. Study-level information: Specimens from acute and convalescent COVID-19 originated in the United States, Italy and Spain. Sample material is recorded as cDNA or gDNA derived from T cells, B-cell-depleted T cells, or PBMCs.

As originally analysed: Researchers report that nucleated cell counts were estimated from reference gene primer amplification. The repertoire was sequenced with immunoSEQ multiplex PCR; TCRdb's copy has only in-frame clones and lacks some. That table gives V, J and clone size, and the DNA gave D and trimming. Of more than 150,000 clones listed, around 91% are singletons. The rearrangement joins TRBV30 to TRBJ1-3; D unresolved. The sequence came from a middle-aged woman with acute or convalescent COVID-19. What was sequenced was peripheral blood. The chain's CDR3 is CAWTTYPFSSGISGNTIYF. DNA for the CDR3: TGTGCCTGGACCACCTATCCCTTTTCTTCGGGTATCTCTGGAAACACCATATATTTT.